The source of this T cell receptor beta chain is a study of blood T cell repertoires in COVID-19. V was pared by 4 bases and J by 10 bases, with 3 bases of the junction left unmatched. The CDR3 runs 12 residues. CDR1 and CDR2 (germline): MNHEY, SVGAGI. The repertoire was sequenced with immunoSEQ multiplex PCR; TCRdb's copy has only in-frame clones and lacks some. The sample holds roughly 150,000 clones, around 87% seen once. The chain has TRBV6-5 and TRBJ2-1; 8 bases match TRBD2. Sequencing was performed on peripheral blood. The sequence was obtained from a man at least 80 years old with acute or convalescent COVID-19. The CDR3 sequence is CASSSLAGEQFF. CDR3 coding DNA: TGTGCCAGCAGTTCTTTAGCGGGGGAGCAGTTCTTC.